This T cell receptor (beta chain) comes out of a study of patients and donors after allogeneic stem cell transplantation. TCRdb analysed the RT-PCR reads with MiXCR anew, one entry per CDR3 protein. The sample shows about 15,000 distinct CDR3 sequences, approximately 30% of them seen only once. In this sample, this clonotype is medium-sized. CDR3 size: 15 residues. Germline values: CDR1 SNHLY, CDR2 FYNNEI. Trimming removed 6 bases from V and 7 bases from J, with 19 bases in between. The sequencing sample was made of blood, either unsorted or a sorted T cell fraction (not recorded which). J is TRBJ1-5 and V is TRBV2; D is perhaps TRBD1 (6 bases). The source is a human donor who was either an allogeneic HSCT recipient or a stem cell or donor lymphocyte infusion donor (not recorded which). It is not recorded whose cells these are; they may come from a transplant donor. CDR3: CASRPPGGGGQPQHF. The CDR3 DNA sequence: TGTGCCAGCAGACCTCCCGGGGGGGGCGGGCAGCCCCAGCATTTT.